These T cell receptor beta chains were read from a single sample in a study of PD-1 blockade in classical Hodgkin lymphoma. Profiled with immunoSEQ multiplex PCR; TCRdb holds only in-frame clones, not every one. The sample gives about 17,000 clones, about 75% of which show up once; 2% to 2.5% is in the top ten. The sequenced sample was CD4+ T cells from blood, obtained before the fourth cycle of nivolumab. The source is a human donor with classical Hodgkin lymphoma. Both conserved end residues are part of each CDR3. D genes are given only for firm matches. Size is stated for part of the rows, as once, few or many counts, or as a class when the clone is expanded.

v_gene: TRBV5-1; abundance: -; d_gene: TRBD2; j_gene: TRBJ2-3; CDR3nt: TGCGCCACTTCTAGCGGGGGGGCGCCTGGTACGCAGTATTTT; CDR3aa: CATSSGGAPGTQYF
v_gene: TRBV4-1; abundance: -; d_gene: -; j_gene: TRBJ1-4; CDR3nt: TGCGCCAGCAGCCCCTTCGGGGATAGGTCTAATAAAAAACTGTTTTTT; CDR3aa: CASSPFGDRSNKKLFF
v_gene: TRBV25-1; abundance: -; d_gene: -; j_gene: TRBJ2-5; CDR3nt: TGTGCCAGCAGTGAATTTCACGGAGGGGCAGAGACCCAGTACTTC; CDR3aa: CASSEFHGGAETQYF
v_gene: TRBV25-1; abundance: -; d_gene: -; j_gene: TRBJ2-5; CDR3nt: TGTGCCAGCAGTGGCGAAGAGGCCATCCAAGAGACCCAGTACTTC; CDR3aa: CASSGEEAIQETQYF
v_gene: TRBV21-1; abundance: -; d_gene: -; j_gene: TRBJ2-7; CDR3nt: TGTGCCAGCAGCCAAGGGTATGGGCAGGGTAATCTTCTCGGGTACTCCTGGGCCTACGAGCAGTACTTC; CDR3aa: CASSQGYGQGNLLGYSWAYEQYF
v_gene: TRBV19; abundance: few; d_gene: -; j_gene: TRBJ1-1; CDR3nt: TGTGCCAGTAGTGTGCGGCCGAAATTTGAAGCTTTCTTT; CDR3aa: CASSVRPKFEAFF
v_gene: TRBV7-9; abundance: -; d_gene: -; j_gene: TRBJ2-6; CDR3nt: TGTGCCAGCAGCTTGAACAGCCTTTACTCTGGGGCCAACGTCCTGACTTTC; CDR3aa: CASSLNSLYSGANVLTF
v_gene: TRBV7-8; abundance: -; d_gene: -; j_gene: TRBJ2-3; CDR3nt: TGTGCCAGCAGCCCTTTAATTATCTCACGGGGGTCGACGGGAGATACGCAGTATTTT; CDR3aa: CASSPLIISRGSTGDTQYF
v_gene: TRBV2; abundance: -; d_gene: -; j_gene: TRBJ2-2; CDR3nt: TGTGCCAGCAGGCTGGGGGGCAGGGCCATCTCGGGCGGGGAGCTGTTTTTT; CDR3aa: CASRLGGRAISGGELFF
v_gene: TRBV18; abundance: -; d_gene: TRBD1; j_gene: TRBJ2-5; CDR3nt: TGTGCCAGCTCACCGATCCCTAGGACAGGGGCCCTCCGGGAGACCCAGTACTTC; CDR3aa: CASSPIPRTGALRETQYF
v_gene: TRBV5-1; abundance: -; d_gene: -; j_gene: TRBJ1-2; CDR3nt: TGCGCCAGCAGCTCCCGGGACACAGAACGATACACCTTC; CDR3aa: CASSSRDTERYTF
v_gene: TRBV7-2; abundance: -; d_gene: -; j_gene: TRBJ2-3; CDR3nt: TGTGCCAGCAGCTCCTATCTAGTAGTCAGGACAGATACGCAGTATTTT; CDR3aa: CASSSYLVVRTDTQYF
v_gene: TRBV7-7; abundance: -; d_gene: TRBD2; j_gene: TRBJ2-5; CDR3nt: TGTGCTAGCAGCTTACTAGGACTAGCGAGAGAAGAGACCCAGTACTTC; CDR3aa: CASSLLGLAREETQYF
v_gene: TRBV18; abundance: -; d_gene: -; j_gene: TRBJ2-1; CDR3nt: TGTGCCAGCTCACCATATTCCTACAATGAGCAGTTCTTC; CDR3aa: CASSPYSYNEQFF
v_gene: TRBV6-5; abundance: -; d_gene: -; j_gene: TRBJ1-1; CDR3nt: TGTGCCAGCAGTTACTCGGTGAACACTGAAGCTTTCTTT; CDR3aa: CASSYSVNTEAFF
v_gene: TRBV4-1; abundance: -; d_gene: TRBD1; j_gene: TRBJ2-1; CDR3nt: TGCGCCAGCAGCCAAGCGTCGGGACAGGGGGCCAGGTACAATGAGCAGTTCTTC; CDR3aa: CASSQASGQGARYNEQFF
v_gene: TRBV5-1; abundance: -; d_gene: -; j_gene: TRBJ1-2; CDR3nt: TGCGCCAGCAGCCCGGGGTGGGGAAGTACCTATGGCTACACCTTC; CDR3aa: CASSPGWGSTYGYTF
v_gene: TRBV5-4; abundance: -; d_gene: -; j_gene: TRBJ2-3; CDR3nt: TGTGCCAGCAGCTTTGTTACCACACTCACAGATACGCAGTATTTT; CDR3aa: CASSFVTTLTDTQYF
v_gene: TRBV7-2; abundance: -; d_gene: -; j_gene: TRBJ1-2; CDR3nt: TGTGCCAGCAGCTTAGGGAATCGGCACACTGACTATGGCTACACCTTC; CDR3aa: CASSLGNRHTDYGYTF
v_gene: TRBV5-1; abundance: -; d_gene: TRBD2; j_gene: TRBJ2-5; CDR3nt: TGCGCCAGCAGCCGTAGCGGGACCTTGGAAGAGACCCAGTACTTC; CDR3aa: CASSRSGTLEETQYF
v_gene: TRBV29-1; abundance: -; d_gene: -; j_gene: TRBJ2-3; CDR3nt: TGCAGCTCCCGCTGGGGGGAAACGCAGTATTTT; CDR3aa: CSSRWGETQYF
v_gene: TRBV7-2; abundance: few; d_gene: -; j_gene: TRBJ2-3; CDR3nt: TGTGCCAGCAGCTTAGCGGCGAAGAAGGGAACGCAGTATTTT; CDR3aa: CASSLAAKKGTQYF
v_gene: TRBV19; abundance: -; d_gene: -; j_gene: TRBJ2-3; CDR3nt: TGTGCCAGCAACCTGGGGGGCAGAGATACGCAGTATTTT; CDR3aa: CASNLGGRDTQYF
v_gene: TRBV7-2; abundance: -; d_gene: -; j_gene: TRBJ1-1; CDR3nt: TGTGCCAGCAGCCCGTGGGCCAACACTGAAGCTTTCTTT; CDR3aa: CASSPWANTEAFF
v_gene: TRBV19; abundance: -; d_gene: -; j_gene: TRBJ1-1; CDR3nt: TGTGCCAGTAGTATGCAGGGGCGGTGGGACACTGAAGCTTTCTTT; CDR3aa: CASSMQGRWDTEAFF